What follows describes a single T cell receptor (beta chain). This clone was seen at least ten times. Its recognized antigen is unknown. The DNA ends 3 residues before the CDR3 does, and the rest of the CDR3 is filled in from the germline J gene. This entry is derived from a study of T cell clonality in common variable immunodeficiency (dated by TCRdb to the mid-2010s). General study outcomes and caveats: Fewer deletions and N-nucleotide insertions were reportedly observed in CVID TCRbeta sequences, and highly modified clones with 13 or more V deletions were reportedly absent from CVID TCRbeta sequences. Correlations of repertoire features with clinical complications were constrained by heterogeneity among patients within the CVID cohort. Fewer TCRbeta clones were shared among CVID subjects than among healthy controls (p < 0.0001). Although equal DNA input was used, an average of about 83,000 unique sequences per sample was obtained for controls, compared with 30,000 to 35,000 for CVID samples. According to the authors, finding the cause of the higher clonality in CVID would require sequencing the repertoires of T cell subpopulations. TCRbeta clonality was higher in CVID subjects than in healthy controls (t-test p = 0.018), and the increase was most characteristic of about a third of subjects.

Per the germline V gene (reference sequence), SEHNR is the CDR1 and FQNEAQ is the CDR2. V and J lose 2 bases and 1 base, and a span of 6 bases separates them. From the cysteine up to the phenylalanine, the CDR3 has a length of 13 residues. The CDR3 was read in part: 30 bases, with the frame set at base 1. Most CVID patients and most healthy controls were of Caucasian heritage. From each donor, about 5 to 8 ml of heparinized peripheral whole blood was collected. Genomic DNA from adults with common variable immune deficiency (CVID) and from healthy adult controls was used to sequence TCRbeta CDR3 repertoires. There were about 22 healthy adult volunteers in the control group (roughly twelve female and some ten male), ranging in age from about 23 to 75 years, with a mean age of roughly 35. Diluted blood was density-centrifuged over Hypaque 1077 or Ficoll-Paque to isolate peripheral blood mononuclear cells. Genomic DNA was obtained from unsorted mononuclear cells using either Qiagen column purification or a centrifugation-based method.

For sequencing, equivalent amounts of genomic DNA were input from CVID and control samples. For every sample, a 60 bp segment covering the rearranged TCRbeta CDR3 region was amplified and then sequenced. The immunoSEQ assay, a bias-corrected multiplex PCR with high-throughput sequencing, was employed for TCRbeta amplification. As for the original processing: Every unique nucleotide sequence counted as a clone and was annotated with V, D and J genes, copy number and frequency. Sequences were labeled productive if in frame, and non-productive if out of frame or containing stop codons. Clonality was calculated from Shannon's entropy as previously described. Mean CDR3 Kyte-Doolittle hydropathy was derived from the predicted amino acid sequences of productive clones. Hierarchical clustering of scaled V gene usage was performed with the R hclust function using Manhattan distance and complete linkage. Clone sharing by CDR3 amino acid sequence was assessed by resampling 12 repertoires per group over 100 rounds. The repertoires were screened for around 70 published EBV-specific TCRbeta sequences and approximately 230 published CMV-specific TCRbeta sequences. Two CVID samples yielding fewer than 10,000 sequences were excluded from analysis, leaving 42 CVID repertoires. What TCRdb holds here is the immuneACCESS table cut down to in-frame rearrangements. Part of the clones is not present; checked against another copy, under half of the missing clones reflect an unresolved V gene, and the others are unexplained. The V and J calls and clone size are taken from that table; D and trimming were inferred from the DNA. Across this sample, about 52,000 clones were tabulated and none appeared just once. The ten most abundant clones make up under 2% of the sample.

Recombination linked TRBV7-9 to TRBJ2-7; the D gene is not confidently resolved. This receptor was identified in a person aged 18-70 years in good health. Source material: peripheral blood mononuclear cells. CDR3 bases read: TGTGCCAGCAGCTTATCCCGTTCCTACGAG. Translated, this is CASSLSRSYE. The full CDR3 is CASSLSRSYEQYF.